Listed below are T cell receptor beta chains from one sample, sequenced in a study of CD4 T cell repertoires in COVID-19. Sequencing was performed with immunoSEQ multiplex PCR; in TCRdb, only in-frame clones are kept and a portion is missing. The sample holds about 22,000 clones, around nine tenths seen once. This sample comprised central memory CD4+ T cells from blood, obtained before the COVID-19 pandemic. These receptors were obtained from a human donor who had COVID-19. The CDR3 runs from the conserved cysteine through the conserved F or W. D genes are given only for firm matches. Size values are once, few and many counts, or a class for expanded clones, and some rows have none.

>TRBJ2-1|TRBV6-5|NA|TRBD2
TGTGCCAGCAGTGCCCCGACTAGCGGGAACAATGAGCAGTTCTTC
CASSAPTSGNNEQFF
>TRBJ1-6|TRBV6-1|NA|TRBD1
TGTGCCAGCAGTGAAACGACAGGGTATGAGGATTCACCCCTCCACTTT
CASSETTGYEDSPLHF
>TRBJ1-5|TRBV5-4|NA|NA
TGTGCCAGCAGCTTGGGAGGGTTGAGCAATCAGCCCCAGCATTTT
CASSLGGLSNQPQHF
>TRBJ2-1|TRBV19|NA|TRBD2
TGTGCCAGTAGTCTTAGCGGGGGGTTCTCCTACAATGAGCAGTTCTTC
CASSLSGGFSYNEQFF
>TRBJ2-3|TRBV7-6|NA|TRBD2
TGTGCCAGCAGCCCCTCCTCTAGCGGGAGAGTTGGCACAGATACGCAGTATTTT
CASSPSSSGRVGTDTQYF
>TRBJ1-1|TRBV2|NA|TRBD1
TGTGCCAGCCAATGGGACAGGGAAGCTTTCTTT
CASQWDREAFF
>TRBJ2-2|TRBV6-1|few|NA
TGTGCCAGCAGTGAGGGCGGAGGGGACACCGGGGAGCTGTTTTTT
CASSEGGGDTGELFF
>TRBJ2-5|TRBV10-1|NA|TRBD2
TGCGCCAGCAGTGAGCCCTGGGGACTAGCAGAGACCCAGTACTTC
CASSEPWGLAETQYF
>TRBJ2-1|TRBV5-1|NA|NA
TGCGCCAGCAGCTTGGGGGGGGACTGGGATGAGCAGTTCTTC
CASSLGGDWDEQFF
>TRBJ2-3|TRBV4-1|NA|NA
TGCGCCAGCAGCCAAGATTTAGGGCAGGGCGGATCAGATACGCAGTATTTT
CASSQDLGQGGSDTQYF
>TRBJ1-5|TRBV19|NA|TRBD1
TGTGCCAGTACCACAGGGGGTAATAGCAATCAGCCCCAGCATTTT
CASTTGGNSNQPQHF
>TRBJ2-7|TRBV6-1|NA|NA
TGTGCCAGTGGACTGAGGAGCTCCTACGAGCAGTACTTC
CASGLRSSYEQYF
>TRBJ1-3|TRBV10-3|NA|TRBD1
TGTGCCACACAGGGACAGGGGAGTGTAGTCACCATATATTTT
CATQGQGSVVTIYF
>TRBJ1-4|TRBV5-1|NA|TRBD1
TGCGCCAGCAGCGGACAGGGGGGAGAAGAAAAACTGTTTTTT
CASSGQGGEEKLFF
>TRBJ1-1|TRBV6-6|NA|NA
TGTGCCAGCAGTCCGAGGGAGGACACTGAAGCTTTCTTT
CASSPREDTEAFF
>TRBJ1-1|TRBV25-1|NA|NA
TGTGCCAGCGAGAACAGGGTAAACACTGAAGCTTTCTTT
CASENRVNTEAFF
>TRBJ2-1|TRBV6-1|NA|NA
TGTGCCAGCAGTGGACAGATATACAATGAGCAGTTCTTC
CASSGQIYNEQFF
>TRBJ2-1|TRBV11-2|NA|NA
TGTGCCAGCAGCTTAGCCCGCTCGGGAGAGCAGTTCTTC
CASSLARSGEQFF
>TRBJ2-2|TRBV10-1|NA|NA
TGCGCCAGCAGTGAGAGCGGGCAGCCCGGGGAGCTGTTTTTT
CASSESGQPGELFF
>TRBJ1-6|TRBV5-6|NA|NA
TGTGCCAGCAGAGGCGGATTCTATAATTCACCCCTCCACTTT
CASRGGFYNSPLHF
>TRBJ2-1|TRBV19|NA|TRBD2
TGTGCCAGTAGGGGGGAGGGGCGGGGGAGCTCCTACAATGAGCAGTTCTTC
CASRGEGRGSSYNEQFF
>TRBJ1-4|TRBV30|NA|TRBD1
TGTGCCTGGAGTGGTGGGGACAGGGGAGGTGAAAAACTGTTTTTT
CAWSGGDRGGEKLFF
>TRBJ1-5|TRBV19|few|NA
TGTGCCAGTAAGGTACAGAAATTCAGCAATCAGCCCCAGCATTTT
CASKVQKFSNQPQHF
>TRBJ2-3|TRBV11-3|few|NA
TGTGCCAGCAGCTTGGCTACAGATACGCAGTATTTT
CASSLATDTQYF
>TRBJ2-5|TRBV7-9|NA|NA
TGTGCCAGCAGCTTAGCGGGGGGTGCGGGGACCCAGTACTTC
CASSLAGGAGTQYF
>TRBJ1-2|TRBV7-3|NA|TRBD1
TGTGCCAGCAGCAAGGGACAGGGTTATGGCTACACCTTC
CASSKGQGYGYTF
>TRBJ1-5|TRBV19|NA|TRBD1
TGTGCCAGTAGTATATTGGGGGACAGGGGTCGGAATCAGCCCCAGCATTTT
CASSILGDRGRNQPQHF
>TRBJ2-1|TRBV4-2|NA|TRBD2
TGTGCCAGCAGTTACGTCGGGACTAGCGGGGGAGGTGAGCAGTTCTTC
CASSYVGTSGGGEQFF
>TRBJ2-3|TRBV5-1|NA|TRBD1
TGCGCCAGCAGCTGGATCCGGGACAGGGGCACAGATACGCAGTATTTT
CASSWIRDRGTDTQYF
>TRBJ1-2|TRBV30|NA|TRBD1
TGTGCCTGGAGTGAGGGGGCGAACTATGGCTACACCTTC
CAWSEGANYGYTF
>TRBJ1-1|TRBV5-6|once|NA
TGTGCCAGCAGCTTGGGGCTAGGGGCCGGAGGGACTGAAGCTTTCTTT
CASSLGLGAGGTEAFF
>TRBJ1-1|TRBV7-2|NA|NA
TGTGCCAGCTCCAGAGGGAACTTGAACACTGAAGCTTTCTTT
CASSRGNLNTEAFF
>TRBJ2-7|TRBV7-9|few|NA
TGTGCCAGCAGCTGGACACAGGGTTCCGAGCAGTACTTC
CASSWTQGSEQYF
>TRBJ2-1|TRBV28|few|NA
TGTGCCAGCAGATCACCAGCCGGCTCTGAGCGGTACAATGAGCAGTTCTTC
CASRSPAGSERYNEQFF
>TRBJ2-7|TRBV6-5|NA|TRBD2
TGTGCCAGCAGTTACTGGCGGGAGGGCCACGAGCAGTACTTC
CASSYWREGHEQYF
>TRBJ2-1|TRBV6-1|few|TRBD2
TGTGCCACCCGGGCGGGAGCCTACAATGAGCAGTTCTTC
CATRAGAYNEQFF
>TRBJ2-3|TRBV29-1|NA|NA
TGCAGCGACACAGGGAGTTCAGATACGCAGTATTTT
CSDTGSSDTQYF
>TRBJ1-2|TRBV12-5|NA|NA
TGTGCTAGTGGTTCCGCGGGCCAGGGGATCGACTATGGCTACACCTTC
CASGSAGQGIDYGYTF
>TRBJ1-1|TRBV7-6|NA|NA
TGTGCCAGCAGCCCAGATAACAGAATGAACACTGAAGCTTTCTTT
CASSPDNRMNTEAFF
>TRBJ1-1|TRBV7-2|NA|TRBD1
TGTGCCAGCATACAGGGGGCAGGGACTGAAGCTTTCTTT
CASIQGAGTEAFF
>TRBJ1-2|TRBV11-2|NA|NA
TGTGCCAGCAGCCAAAACCCCAACGGTGTTGGCTACACCTTC
CASSQNPNGVGYTF
>TRBJ1-5|TRBV28|NA|TRBD1
TGTGCCAGCAGCCGGGGCGACAGGGTTGGTAATCAGCCCCAGCATTTT
CASSRGDRVGNQPQHF
>TRBJ2-4|TRBV6-1|NA|TRBD1
TGTGCCAGCAGTGAGAATACAGGGGGCGGCATTCAGTACTTC
CASSENTGGGIQYF
>TRBJ2-3|TRBV10-2|once|TRBD1
TGCGCCAGCAGTGCGGGACAGAGAACAGATACGCAGTATTTT
CASSAGQRTDTQYF
>TRBJ2-7|TRBV28|NA|TRBD1
TGTGCCAGCATTTCGACAGGGGGTCTGTACGAGCAGTACTTC
CASISTGGLYEQYF
>TRBJ1-5|TRBV6-6|NA|NA
TGTGCCAGCAGTACCGAGGCAAGCAATCAGCCCCAGCATTTT
CASSTEASNQPQHF
>TRBJ2-2|TRBV30|NA|NA
TGTGCCTGGGATCGCGGAACGAACACCGGGGAGCTGTTTTTT
CAWDRGTNTGELFF
>TRBJ1-4|TRBV19|NA|TRBD1
TGTGCCAGTAGTTCCCGGACAGGGGGGAATGAAAAACTGTTTTTT
CASSSRTGGNEKLFF
>TRBJ2-1|TRBV27|NA|TRBD2
TGTGCCAGCAGTTTAGCGGGAGTCTCCTACAATGAGCAGTTCTTC
CASSLAGVSYNEQFF
>TRBJ1-2|TRBV19|NA|NA
TGTGCCAGTAGTATCCCCCAGCGGGGGAGGTATGGCTACACCTTC
CASSIPQRGRYGYTF
>TRBJ2-7|TRBV28|NA|NA
TGTGCCAGCGTGGGGGGACCCATCGAGCAGTACTTC
CASVGGPIEQYF
>TRBJ2-7|TRBV5-1|NA|TRBD1
TGCGCCAGCTCCCAACGGGACAGGGCTGCTGAGCAGTACTTC
CASSQRDRAAEQYF
>TRBJ2-2|TRBV4-2|NA|TRBD2
TGTGCCAGCAGCCAAGTAAGCGGGGCGAACACCGGGGAGCTGTTTTTT
CASSQVSGANTGELFF
>TRBJ1-5|TRBV6-5|NA|NA
TGTGCCAGCAGGCCCGTAGGAGGGGATGAGCAGCCCCAGCATTTT
CASRPVGGDEQPQHF
>TRBJ2-7|TRBV7-2|NA|TRBD2
TGTGCCAGCAGCCCAAGACGGGGGGGAGAGCAGTACTTC
CASSPRRGGEQYF
>TRBJ1-1|TRBV7-2|NA|NA
TGTGCCAGCAGCTTAGGGGGGCGGCCTGAAGCTTTCTTT
CASSLGGRPEAFF
>TRBJ2-2|TRBV7-7|NA|TRBD2
TGTGCCAGCAGCTTACTAGCGGGAGCGACCGGGGAGCTGTTTTTT
CASSLLAGATGELFF
>TRBJ2-2|TRBV7-2|NA|TRBD1
TGTGCCAGCAGCTCACAGGGGGTCGGCACCGGGGAGCTGTTTTTT
CASSSQGVGTGELFF
>TRBJ1-1|TRBV27|NA|NA
TGTGCCAGCAGGGGGTTGGACAATCGAAACACTGAAGCTTTCTTT
CASRGLDNRNTEAFF
>TRBJ2-5|TRBV9|NA|NA
TGTGCCAGCAGCCCCAGACGGGACACGGTAGAGACCCAGTACTTC
CASSPRRDTVETQYF